The entry below describes one T cell receptor beta chain. The CDR3 covers 14 residues. Germline CDR1 and CDR2: LGHNA and YSLEER. Trimming removed 0 bases at V and 10 bases at J, with 15 bases between. A second PCR of roughly 7 to 11 cycles used a sample-barcoded 5' primer and a J-beta primer mix. TCRdb reprocessed the 5' RACE reads with MiXCR, giving one entry per CDR3 protein. The sample carries hundreds of thousands of distinct CDR3 sequences, under 25% recorded once. The record originates from a study of blood T cells in healthy people across ages. This receptor was taken from a man aged 65 to 79 in good health. Sequenced: blood. The chain carries TRBV4-3 and TRBJ1-1; the D is unclear. CDR3 DNA: TGCGCCAGCAGCCAAGATTCACGCGGAGCTCGAGCTTTCTTT. Translating gives CASSQDSRGARAFF.